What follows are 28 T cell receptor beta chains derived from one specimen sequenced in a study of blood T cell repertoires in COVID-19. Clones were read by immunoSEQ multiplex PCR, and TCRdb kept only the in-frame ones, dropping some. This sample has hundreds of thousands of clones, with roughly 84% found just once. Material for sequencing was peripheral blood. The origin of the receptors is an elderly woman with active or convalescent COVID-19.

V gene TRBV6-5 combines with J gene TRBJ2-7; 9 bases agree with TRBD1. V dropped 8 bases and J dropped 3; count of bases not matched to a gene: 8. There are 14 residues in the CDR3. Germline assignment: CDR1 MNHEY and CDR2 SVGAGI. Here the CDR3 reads CASATGGADYEQYF. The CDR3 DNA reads TGTGCCAGCGCTACAGGGGGCGCGGACTACGAGCAGTACTTC.

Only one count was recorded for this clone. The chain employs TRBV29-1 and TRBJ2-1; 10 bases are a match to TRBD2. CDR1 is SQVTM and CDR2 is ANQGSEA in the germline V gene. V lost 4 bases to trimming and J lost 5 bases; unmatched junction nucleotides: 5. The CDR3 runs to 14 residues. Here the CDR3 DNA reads TGCAGCGTTGCCGGGACTAGCGCTCACAATGAGCAGTTCTTC. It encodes CSVAGTSAHNEQFF.

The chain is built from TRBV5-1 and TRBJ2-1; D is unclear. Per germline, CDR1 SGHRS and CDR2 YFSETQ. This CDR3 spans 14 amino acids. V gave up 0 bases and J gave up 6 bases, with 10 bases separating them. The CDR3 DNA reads TGCGCCAGCAGCTTGGGGGCTGACGGCAATGAGCAGTTCTTC. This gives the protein CASSLGADGNEQFF.

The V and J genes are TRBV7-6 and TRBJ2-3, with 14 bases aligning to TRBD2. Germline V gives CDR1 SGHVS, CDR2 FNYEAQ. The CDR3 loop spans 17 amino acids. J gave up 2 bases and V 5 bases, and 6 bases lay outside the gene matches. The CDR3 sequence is CASSPRTSGGFTDTQYF. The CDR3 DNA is TGTGCCAGCAGCCCGAGGACTAGCGGGGGGTTCACAGATACGCAGTATTTT.

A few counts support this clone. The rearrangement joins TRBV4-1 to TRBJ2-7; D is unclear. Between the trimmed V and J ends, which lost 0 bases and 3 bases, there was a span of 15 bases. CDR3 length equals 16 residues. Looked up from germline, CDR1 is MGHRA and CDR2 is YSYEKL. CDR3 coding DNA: TGCGCCAGCAGCCAAGATAGTACAGATATCCACTACGAGCAGTACTTC. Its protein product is CASSQDSTDIHYEQYF.

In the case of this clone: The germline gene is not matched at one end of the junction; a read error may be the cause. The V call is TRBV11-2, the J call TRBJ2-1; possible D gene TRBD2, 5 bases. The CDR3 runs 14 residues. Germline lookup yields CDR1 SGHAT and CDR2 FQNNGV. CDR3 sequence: CASSLGAWESEQLF. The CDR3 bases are TGTGCCAGCAGCTTAGGGGCCTGGGAGTCTGAGCAGCTCTTC.

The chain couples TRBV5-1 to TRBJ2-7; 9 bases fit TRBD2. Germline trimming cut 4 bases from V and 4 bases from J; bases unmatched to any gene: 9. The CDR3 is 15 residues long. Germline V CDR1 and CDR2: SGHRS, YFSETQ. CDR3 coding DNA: TGCGCCAGCAGCCCGGCAGCGGGAGGTGTGTACGAGCAGTACTTC. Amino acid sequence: CASSPAAGGVYEQYF.

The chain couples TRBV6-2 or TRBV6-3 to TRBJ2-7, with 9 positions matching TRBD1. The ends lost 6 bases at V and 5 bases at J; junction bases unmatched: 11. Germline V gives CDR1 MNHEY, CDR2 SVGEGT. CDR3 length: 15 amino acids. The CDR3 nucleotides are TGTGCCAGCAGCCGCGAAGGACAGGGGAGAAACGAGCAGTACTTC. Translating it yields CASSREGQGRNEQYF.

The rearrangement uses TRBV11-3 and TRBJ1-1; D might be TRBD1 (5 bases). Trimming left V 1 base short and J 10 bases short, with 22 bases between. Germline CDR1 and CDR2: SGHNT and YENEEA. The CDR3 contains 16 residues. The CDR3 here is CASSLALGLGSLGAFF. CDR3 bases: TGTGCCAGCAGCTTAGCCCTGGGGCTCGGGTCCCTTGGAGCTTTCTTT.

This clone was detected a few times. CDR3 bases: TGCAGCGTTGAATTAACTAGCGGGAGGGACAATGAGCAGTTCTTC. Translating it yields CSVELTSGRDNEQFF. The chain recombines TRBV29-1 with TRBJ2-1, with TRBD2 identical over 13 bases. CDR3 length: 15 amino acids. The V gene end was trimmed by 2 bases and the J gene end by 5 bases; junction bases not matched to a gene: 3. Germline CDR1 is SQVTM and CDR2 is ANQGSEA.

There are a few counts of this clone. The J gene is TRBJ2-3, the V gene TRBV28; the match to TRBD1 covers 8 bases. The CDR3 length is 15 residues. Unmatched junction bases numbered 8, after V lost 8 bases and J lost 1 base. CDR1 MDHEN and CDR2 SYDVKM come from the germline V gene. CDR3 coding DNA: TGTGCCAGCGGCATCAGGGGGCTCGGCACAGATACGCAGTATTTT. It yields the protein CASGIRGLGTDTQYF.

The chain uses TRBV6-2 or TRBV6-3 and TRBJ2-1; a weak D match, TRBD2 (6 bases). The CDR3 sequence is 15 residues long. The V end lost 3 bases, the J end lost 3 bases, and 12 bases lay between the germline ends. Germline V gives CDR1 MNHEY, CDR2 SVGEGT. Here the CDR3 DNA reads TGTGCCAGCAGTTATTCGGTGACTAGCTACAATGAGCAGTTCTTC. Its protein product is CASSYSVTSYNEQFF.

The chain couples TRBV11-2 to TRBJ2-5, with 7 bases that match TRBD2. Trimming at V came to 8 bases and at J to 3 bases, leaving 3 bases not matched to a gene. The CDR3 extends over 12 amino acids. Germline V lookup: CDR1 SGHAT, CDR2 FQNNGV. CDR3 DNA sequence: TGTGCCAGCTCGCGGGAGAAAGAGACCCAGTACTTC. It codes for CASSREKETQYF. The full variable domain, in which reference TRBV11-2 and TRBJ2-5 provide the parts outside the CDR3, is EAGVAQSPRYKIIEKRQSVAFWCNPISGHATLYWYQQILGQGPKLLIQFQNNGVVDDSQLPKDRFSAERLKGVDSTLKIQPAKLEDSAVYLCASSREKETQYFGPGTRLLVL.

Here the CDR3 DNA reads TGTGCCAGCAGCTTGGGCCCTAGGACAACTAATGAAAAACTGTTTTTT. Its protein is CASSLGPRTTNEKLFF. The rearrangement uses TRBV5-5 and TRBJ1-4, with D unresolved. Trimming left V 0 bases short and J 0 bases short, with 9 bases between. The CDR3 consists of 16 residues. Germline-derived CDR1 and CDR2 are SGHKS and YYEKEE (reference sequence).

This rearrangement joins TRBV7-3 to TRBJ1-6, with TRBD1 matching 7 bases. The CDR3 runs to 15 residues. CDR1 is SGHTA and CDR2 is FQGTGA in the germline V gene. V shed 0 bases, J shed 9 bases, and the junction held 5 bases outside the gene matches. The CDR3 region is CASSLTTGAPSPLHF. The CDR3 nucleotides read TGTGCCAGCAGCTTAACCACAGGGGCACCTTCACCCCTCCACTTT.

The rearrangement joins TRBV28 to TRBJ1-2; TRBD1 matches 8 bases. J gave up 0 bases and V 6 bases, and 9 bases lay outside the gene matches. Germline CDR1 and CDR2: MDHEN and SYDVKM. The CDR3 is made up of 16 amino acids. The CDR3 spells CASSDDRGISNYGYTF. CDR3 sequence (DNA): TGTGCCAGCAGCGACGACAGGGGAATATCTAACTATGGCTACACCTTC.

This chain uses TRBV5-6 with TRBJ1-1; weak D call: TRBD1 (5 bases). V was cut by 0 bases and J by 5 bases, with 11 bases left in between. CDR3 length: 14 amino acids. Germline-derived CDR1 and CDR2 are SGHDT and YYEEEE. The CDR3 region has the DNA TGTGCCAGCAGCTTGGAGGGACTTTGGACTGAAGCTTTCTTT. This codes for CASSLEGLWTEAFF.

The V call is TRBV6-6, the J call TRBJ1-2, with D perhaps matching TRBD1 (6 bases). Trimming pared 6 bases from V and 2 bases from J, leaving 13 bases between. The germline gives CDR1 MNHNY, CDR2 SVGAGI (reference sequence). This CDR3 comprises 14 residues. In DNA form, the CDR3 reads TGTGCCAGCAGCCAACAGGGCTTGAACTATGGCTACACCTTC. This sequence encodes CASSQQGLNYGYTF.

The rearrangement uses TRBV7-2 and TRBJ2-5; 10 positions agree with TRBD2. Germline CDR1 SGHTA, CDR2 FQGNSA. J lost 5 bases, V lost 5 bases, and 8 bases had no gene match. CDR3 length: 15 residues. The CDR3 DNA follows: TGTGCCAGCAGCCGTAGCGGGAGGTTGGGGGAGACCCAGTACTTC. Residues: CASSRSGRLGETQYF.

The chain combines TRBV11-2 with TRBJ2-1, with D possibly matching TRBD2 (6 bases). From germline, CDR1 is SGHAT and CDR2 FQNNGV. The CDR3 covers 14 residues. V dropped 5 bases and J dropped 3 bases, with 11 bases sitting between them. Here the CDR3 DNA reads TGTGCCAGCAGCGGAGGGCAGGGCTACAATGAGCAGTTCTTC. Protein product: CASSGGQGYNEQFF.

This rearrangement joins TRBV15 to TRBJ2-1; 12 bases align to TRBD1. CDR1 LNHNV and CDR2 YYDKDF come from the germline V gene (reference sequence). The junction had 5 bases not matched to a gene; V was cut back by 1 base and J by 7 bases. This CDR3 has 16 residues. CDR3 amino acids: CATSRGGDRGRNEQFF. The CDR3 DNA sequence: TGTGCCACCAGCAGAGGCGGGGACAGGGGGCGTAATGAGCAGTTCTTC.

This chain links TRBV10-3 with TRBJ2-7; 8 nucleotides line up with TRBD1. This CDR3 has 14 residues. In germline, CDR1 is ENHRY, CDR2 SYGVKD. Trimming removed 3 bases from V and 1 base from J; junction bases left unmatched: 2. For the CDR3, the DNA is TGTGCCATCAGTGAACAGGGGGGATCCTACGAGCAGTACTTC. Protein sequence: CAISEQGGSYEQYF.

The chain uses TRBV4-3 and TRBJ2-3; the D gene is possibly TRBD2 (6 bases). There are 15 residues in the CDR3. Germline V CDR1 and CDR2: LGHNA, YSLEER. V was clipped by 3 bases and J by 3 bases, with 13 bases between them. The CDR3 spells CASSQGVGRTDTQYF. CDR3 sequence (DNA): TGCGCCAGCAGCCAGGGAGTTGGGAGGACAGATACGCAGTATTTT.

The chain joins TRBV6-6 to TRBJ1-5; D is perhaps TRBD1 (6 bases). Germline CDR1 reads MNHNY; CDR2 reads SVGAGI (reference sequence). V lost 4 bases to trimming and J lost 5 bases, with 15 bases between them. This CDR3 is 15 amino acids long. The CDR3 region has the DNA TGTGCCAGCAGTTCCGCGGACAGCCGAGATCAGCCCCAGCATTTT. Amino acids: CASSSADSRDQPQHF.

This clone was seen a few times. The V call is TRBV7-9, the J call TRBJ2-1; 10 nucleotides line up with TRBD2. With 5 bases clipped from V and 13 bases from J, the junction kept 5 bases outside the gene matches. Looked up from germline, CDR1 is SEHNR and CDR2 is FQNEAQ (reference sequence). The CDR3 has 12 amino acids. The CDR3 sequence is CASSQTSGIQFF. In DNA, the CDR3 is TGTGCCAGCAGCCAAACTAGCGGGATACAGTTCTTC.

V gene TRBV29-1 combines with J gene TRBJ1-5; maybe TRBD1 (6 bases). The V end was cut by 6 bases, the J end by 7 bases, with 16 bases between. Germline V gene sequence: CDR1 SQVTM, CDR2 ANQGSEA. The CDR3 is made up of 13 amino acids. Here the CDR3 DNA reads TGCAGCGTCACTCAGGGGTGGGAGCAGCCCCAGCATTTT. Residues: CSVTQGWEQPQHF.

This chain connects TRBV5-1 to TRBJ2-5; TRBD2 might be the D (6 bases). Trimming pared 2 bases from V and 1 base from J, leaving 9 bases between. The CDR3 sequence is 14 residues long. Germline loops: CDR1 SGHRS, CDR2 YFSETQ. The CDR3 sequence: CASSLIAAQETQYF. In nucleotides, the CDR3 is TGCGCCAGCAGCTTAATAGCGGCCCAAGAGACCCAGTACTTC.

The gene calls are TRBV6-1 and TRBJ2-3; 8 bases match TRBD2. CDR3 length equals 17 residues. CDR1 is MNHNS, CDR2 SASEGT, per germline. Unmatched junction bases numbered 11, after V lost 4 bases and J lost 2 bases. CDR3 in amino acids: CASSAGTRDLYTDTQYF. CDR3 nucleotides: TGTGCCAGCAGTGCCGGGACTAGGGACTTATACACAGATACGCAGTATTTT.